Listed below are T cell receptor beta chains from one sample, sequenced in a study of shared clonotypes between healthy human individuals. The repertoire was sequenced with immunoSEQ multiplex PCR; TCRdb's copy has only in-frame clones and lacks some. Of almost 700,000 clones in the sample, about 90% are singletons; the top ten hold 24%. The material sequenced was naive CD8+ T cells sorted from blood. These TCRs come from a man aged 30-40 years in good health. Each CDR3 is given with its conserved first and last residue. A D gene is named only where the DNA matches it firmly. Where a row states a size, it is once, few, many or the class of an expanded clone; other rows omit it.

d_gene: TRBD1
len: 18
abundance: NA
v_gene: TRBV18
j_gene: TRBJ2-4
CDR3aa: CASSHETGGAFRKNIQYF
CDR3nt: TGTGCCAGCTCACACGAGACAGGGGGCGCTTTCAGGAAAAACATTCAGTACTTC

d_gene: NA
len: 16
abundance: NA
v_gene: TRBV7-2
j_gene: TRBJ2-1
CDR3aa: CASSLYAAGAYNEQFF
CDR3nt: TGTGCCAGCAGCTTATACGCCGCGGGTGCCTACAATGAGCAGTTCTTC

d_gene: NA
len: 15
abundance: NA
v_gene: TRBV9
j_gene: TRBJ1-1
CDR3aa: CASSVGQGMNTEAFF
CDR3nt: TGTGCCAGCAGCGTAGGCCAGGGGATGAACACTGAAGCTTTCTTT

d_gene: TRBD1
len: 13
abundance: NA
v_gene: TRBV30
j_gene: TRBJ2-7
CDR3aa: CAWSGGTGNEQYF
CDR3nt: TGTGCCTGGAGTGGGGGGACAGGGAACGAGCAGTACTTC

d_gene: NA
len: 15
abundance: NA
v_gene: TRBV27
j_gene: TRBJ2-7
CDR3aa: CASSLLGGTTYEQYF
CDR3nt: TGTGCCAGCAGTCTTCTAGGGGGGACAACCTACGAGCAGTACTTC

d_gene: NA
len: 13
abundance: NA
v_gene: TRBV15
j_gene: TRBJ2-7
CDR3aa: CATSPAGSYEQYF
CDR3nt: TGTGCCACCAGCCCCGCCGGTTCCTACGAGCAGTACTTC

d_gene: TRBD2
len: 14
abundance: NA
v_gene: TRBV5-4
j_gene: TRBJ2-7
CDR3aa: CASSSAGSSYEQYF
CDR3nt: TGTGCCAGCAGCTCAGCGGGGAGCTCCTACGAGCAGTACTTC

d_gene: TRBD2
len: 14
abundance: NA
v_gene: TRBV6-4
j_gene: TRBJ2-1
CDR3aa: CASSDAPGRDEQFF
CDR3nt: TGTGCCAGCAGTGACGCCCCTGGGAGGGATGAGCAGTTCTTC

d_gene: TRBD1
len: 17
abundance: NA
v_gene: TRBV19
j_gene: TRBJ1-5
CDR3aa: CASSRPPGQGSDQPQHF
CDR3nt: TGTGCCAGTAGTCGCCCTCCGGGACAGGGGTCCGATCAGCCCCAGCATTTT

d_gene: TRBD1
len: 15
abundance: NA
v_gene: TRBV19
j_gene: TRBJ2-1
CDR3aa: CASSLGQGNYNEQFF
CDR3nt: TGTGCCAGTAGTCTGGGACAGGGAAACTACAATGAGCAGTTCTTC

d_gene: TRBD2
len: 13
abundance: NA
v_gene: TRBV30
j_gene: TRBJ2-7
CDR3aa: CAWSVGGTYEQYF
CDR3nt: TGTGCCTGGAGTGTGGGGGGGACCTACGAGCAGTACTTC

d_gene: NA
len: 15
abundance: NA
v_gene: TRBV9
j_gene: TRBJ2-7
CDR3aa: CASSVDSSPGYEQYF
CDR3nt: TGTGCCAGCAGCGTAGACTCTAGCCCCGGCTACGAGCAGTACTTC

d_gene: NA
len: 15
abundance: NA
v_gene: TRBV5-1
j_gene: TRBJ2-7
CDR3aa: CASSHYRMGTYEQYF
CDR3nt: TGCGCCAGCAGTCACTACAGGATGGGGACATACGAGCAGTACTTC

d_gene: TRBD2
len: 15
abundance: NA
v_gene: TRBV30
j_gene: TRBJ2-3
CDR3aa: CAWRRLAGGEYAQYF
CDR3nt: TGTGCCTGGAGGCGACTAGCGGGAGGGGAATACGCGCAGTATTTT

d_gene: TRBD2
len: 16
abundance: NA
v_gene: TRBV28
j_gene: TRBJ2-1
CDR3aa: CASSPLAGGRYNEQFF
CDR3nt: TGTGCCAGCAGTCCACTAGCGGGAGGGAGGTACAATGAGCAGTTCTTC

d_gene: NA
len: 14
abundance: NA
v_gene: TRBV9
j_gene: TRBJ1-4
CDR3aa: CASSVGREEEKLFF
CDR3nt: TGTGCCAGCAGCGTAGGGCGGGAGGAGGAAAAACTGTTTTTT

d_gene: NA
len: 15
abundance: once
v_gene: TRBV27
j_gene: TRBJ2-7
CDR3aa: CASSPNRGLTYEQYF
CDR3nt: TGTGCCAGCAGCCCTAACAGGGGACTTACCTACGAGCAGTACTTC

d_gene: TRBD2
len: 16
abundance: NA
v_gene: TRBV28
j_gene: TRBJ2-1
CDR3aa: CASSFLSGGPYNEQFF
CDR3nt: TGTGCCAGCAGTTTCCTCAGCGGGGGTCCGTACAATGAGCAGTTCTTC

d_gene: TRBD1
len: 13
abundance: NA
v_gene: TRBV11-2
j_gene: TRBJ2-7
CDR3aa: CASSQTGVHEQYF
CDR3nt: TGTGCCAGCAGCCAGACAGGGGTGCACGAGCAGTACTTC

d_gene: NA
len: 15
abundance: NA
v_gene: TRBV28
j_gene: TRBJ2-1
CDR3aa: CASGSSTISYNEQFF
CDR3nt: TGTGCCAGCGGGAGTTCGACTATCTCCTACAATGAGCAGTTCTTC

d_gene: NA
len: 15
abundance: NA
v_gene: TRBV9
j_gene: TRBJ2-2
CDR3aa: CASSIRGADTGELFF
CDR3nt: TGTGCCAGCAGCATCCGGGGGGCCGACACCGGGGAGCTGTTTTTT

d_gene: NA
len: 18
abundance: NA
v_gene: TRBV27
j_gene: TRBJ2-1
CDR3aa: CASSLTLAETRTTDEQFF
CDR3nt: TGTGCCAGCAGTTTAACGCTGGCGGAAACAAGGACTACCGATGAGCAGTTCTTC

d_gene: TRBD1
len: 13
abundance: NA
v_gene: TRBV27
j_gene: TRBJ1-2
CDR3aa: CASSLTGGYGYTF
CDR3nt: TGTGCCAGCAGTCTTACAGGGGGCTATGGCTACACCTTC

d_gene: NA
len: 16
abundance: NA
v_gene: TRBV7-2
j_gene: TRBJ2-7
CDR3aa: CASSKLGGPSSYEQYF
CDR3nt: TGTGCCAGCAGCAAACTGGGGGGCCCCAGCTCCTACGAGCAGTACTTC

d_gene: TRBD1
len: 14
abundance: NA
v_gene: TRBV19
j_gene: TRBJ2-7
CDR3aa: CASSLRTGSYEQYF
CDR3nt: TGTGCCAGTAGTTTGAGGACAGGTTCCTACGAGCAGTACTTC

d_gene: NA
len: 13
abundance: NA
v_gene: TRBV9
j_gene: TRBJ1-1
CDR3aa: CASSVGHETEAFF
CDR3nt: TGTGCCAGCAGCGTAGGTCATGAGACTGAAGCTTTCTTT

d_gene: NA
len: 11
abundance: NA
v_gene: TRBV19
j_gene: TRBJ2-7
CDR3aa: CATTDTYEQYF
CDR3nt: TGTGCCACAACAGATACCTACGAGCAGTACTTC

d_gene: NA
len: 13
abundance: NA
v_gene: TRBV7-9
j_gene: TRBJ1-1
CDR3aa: CASSLSGAIEAFF
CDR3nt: TGTGCCAGCAGCTTATCGGGGGCAATTGAAGCTTTCTTT

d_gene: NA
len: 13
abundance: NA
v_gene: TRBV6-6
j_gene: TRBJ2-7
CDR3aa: CASSYGGAYGQYF
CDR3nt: TGTGCCAGCAGTTATGGCGGAGCCTACGGGCAGTACTTC

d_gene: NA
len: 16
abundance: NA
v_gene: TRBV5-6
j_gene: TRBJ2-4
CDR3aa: CASSLEYGKAKNIQYF
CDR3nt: TGTGCCAGCAGCTTGGAGTATGGTAAAGCCAAAAACATTCAGTACTTC

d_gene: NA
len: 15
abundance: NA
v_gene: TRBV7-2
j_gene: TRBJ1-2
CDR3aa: CASSEETHPYSGYTF
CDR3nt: TGTGCCAGCAGCGAAGAGACTCATCCCTACTCAGGCTACACCTTC

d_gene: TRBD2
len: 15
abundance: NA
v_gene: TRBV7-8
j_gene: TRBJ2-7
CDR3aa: CASSFSGGRNYEQYF
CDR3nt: TGTGCCAGCAGTTTCAGCGGGGGACGAAACTACGAGCAGTACTTC

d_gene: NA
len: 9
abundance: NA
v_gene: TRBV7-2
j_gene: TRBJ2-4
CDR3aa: CAREPGPAF
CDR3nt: TGTGCCAGAGAACCGGGACCTGCATTC

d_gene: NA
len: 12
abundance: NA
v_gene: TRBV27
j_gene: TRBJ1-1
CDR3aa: CASSLRGAEAFF
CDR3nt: TGTGCCAGCAGTTTGCGGGGCGCTGAAGCTTTCTTT

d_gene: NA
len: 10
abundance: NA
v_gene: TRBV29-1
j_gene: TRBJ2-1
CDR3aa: CSVANNEQFF
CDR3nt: TGCAGCGTTGCTAACAATGAGCAGTTCTTC

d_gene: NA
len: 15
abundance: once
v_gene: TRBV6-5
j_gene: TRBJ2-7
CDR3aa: CASSYSWPVSYEQYF
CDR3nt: TGTGCCAGCAGTTACTCGTGGCCTGTATCCTACGAGCAGTACTTC

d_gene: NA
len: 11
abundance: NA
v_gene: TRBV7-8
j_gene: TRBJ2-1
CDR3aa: CASSKGNEQFF
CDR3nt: TGTGCCAGCAGCAAGGGAAATGAGCAGTTCTTC

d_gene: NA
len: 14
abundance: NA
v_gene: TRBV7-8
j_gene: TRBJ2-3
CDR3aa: CASSLYGQTDTQYF
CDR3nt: TGTGCCAGCAGCTTATATGGCCAAACAGATACGCAGTATTTT

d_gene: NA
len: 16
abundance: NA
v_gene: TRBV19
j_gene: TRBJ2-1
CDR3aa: CASSIDTGSSYNEQFF
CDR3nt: TGTGCCAGTAGTATAGACACGGGTAGCTCCTACAATGAGCAGTTCTTC

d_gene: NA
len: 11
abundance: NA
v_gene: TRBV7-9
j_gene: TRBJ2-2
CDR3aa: CASSLVGELFF
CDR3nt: TGTGCCAGCAGCTTAGTCGGGGAGCTGTTTTTT

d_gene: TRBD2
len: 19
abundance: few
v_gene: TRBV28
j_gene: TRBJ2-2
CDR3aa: CASTSYGLAGSLNTGELFF
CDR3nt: TGTGCCAGCACCTCCTATGGGCTAGCGGGATCACTTAACACCGGGGAGCTGTTTTTT

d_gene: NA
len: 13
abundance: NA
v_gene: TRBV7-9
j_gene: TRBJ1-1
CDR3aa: CASSLGPTGKRGF
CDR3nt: TGTGCCAGCAGCTTAGGCCCCACCGGGAAGCGGGGCTTT

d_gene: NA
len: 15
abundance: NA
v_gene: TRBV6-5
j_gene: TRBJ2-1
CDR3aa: CASSTGLRAINEQFF
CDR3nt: TGTGCCAGCAGTACCGGACTGAGGGCCATCAATGAGCAGTTCTTC

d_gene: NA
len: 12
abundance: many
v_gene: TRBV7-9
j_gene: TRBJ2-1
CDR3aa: CASTSGERRQFF
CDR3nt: TGTGCCAGCACCTCGGGTGAACGTAGGCAGTTCTTC

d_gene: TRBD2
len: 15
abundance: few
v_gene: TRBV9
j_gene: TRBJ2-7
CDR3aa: CASSPWTSGNYEQYF
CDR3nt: TGTGCCAGCAGTCCCTGGACTAGCGGAAACTACGAGCAGTACTTC

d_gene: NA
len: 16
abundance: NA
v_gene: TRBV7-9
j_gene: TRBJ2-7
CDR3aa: CASSLAHGGAAYEQYF
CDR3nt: TGTGCCAGCAGCTTAGCGCATGGGGGGGCGGCCTACGAGCAGTACTTC

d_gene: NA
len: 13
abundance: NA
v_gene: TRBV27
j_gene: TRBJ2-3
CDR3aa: CAASATSTDTQYF
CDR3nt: TGTGCCGCTAGTGCTACTTCCACAGATACGCAGTATTTT

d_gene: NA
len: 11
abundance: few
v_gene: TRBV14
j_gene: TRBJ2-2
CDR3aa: CASSITGELFF
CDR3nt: TGTGCCAGCAGCATTACCGGGGAGCTGTTTTTT

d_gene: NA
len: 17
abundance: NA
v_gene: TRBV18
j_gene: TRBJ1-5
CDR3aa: CASSPPGRFRDNQPQHF
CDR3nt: TGTGCCAGCTCACCACCGGGCAGGTTTCGCGACAATCAGCCCCAGCATTTT

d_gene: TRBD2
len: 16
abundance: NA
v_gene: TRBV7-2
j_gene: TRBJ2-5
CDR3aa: CASSLSGLAGVETQYF
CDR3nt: TGTGCCAGCAGCTTAAGTGGACTAGCGGGAGTTGAGACCCAGTACTTC

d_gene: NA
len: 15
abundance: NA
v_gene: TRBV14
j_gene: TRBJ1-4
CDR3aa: CASSQDNRPNEKLFF
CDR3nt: TGTGCCAGCAGCCAAGATAACAGGCCTAATGAAAAACTGTTTTTT

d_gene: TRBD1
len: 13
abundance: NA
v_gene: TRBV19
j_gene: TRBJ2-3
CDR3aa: CASGTGSTDTQYF
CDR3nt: TGTGCCAGTGGGACAGGGAGCACAGATACGCAGTATTTT

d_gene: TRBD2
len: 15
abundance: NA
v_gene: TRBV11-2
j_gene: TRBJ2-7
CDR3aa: CASSLELAGAYEQYF
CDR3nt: TGTGCCAGCAGCTTAGAACTAGCGGGAGCTTACGAGCAGTACTTC

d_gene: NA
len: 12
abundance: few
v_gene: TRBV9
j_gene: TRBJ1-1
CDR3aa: CASSVIGQEAFF
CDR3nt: TGTGCCAGCAGCGTAATAGGCCAAGAAGCTTTCTTT

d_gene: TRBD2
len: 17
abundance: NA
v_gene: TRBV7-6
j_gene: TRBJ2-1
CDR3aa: CASRLRLAPPSYNEQFF
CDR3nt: TGTGCCAGCAGATTAAGACTAGCGCCACCCTCCTACAATGAGCAGTTCTTC

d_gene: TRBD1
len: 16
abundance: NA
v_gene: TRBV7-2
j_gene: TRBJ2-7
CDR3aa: CASSLHRDRASYEQYF
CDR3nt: TGTGCCAGCAGCCTGCACCGGGACAGGGCGTCCTACGAGCAGTACTTC

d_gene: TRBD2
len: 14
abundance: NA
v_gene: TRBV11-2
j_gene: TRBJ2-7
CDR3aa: CASSSGLAAYEQYF
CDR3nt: TGTGCCAGCAGCTCAGGACTAGCGGCCTACGAGCAGTACTTC

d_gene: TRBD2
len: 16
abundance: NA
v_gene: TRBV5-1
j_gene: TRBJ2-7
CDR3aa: CASSLKAGGPSYEQYF
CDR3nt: TGCGCCAGCAGCTTGAAGGCGGGAGGGCCATCCTACGAGCAGTACTTC

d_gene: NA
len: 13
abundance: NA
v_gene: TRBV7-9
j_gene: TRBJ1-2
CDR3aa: CASSLAAGGAATF
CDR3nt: TGTGCCAGCAGCTTAGCTGCTGGGGGCGCAGCCACCTTC